The entry that follows covers one T cell receptor (beta chain) sequence. This sample was included in a study of CD4+ T cells in melanoma. Germline assignment: CDR1 SGHRS and CDR2 YFSETQ. The CDR3 is 13 amino acids. The V gene end was trimmed by 0 bases and the J gene end by 8 bases; junction bases not matched to a gene: 3. Clones were sequenced by immunoSEQ multiplex PCR, and TCRdb holds only the in-frame ones, with some missing. The data show 9,500 to 11,000 clones, 75% to 80% seen once. The TCR sequence derives from a human donor with melanoma. This rearrangement joins TRBV5-1 to TRBJ2-7, with 9 positions matching TRBD2. The sequenced material came from cells from a culture (not recorded whether cultured in vitro). The CDR3 sequence is CASSLGGGAQQYF. The CDR3 DNA sequence: TGCGCCAGCAGCTTGGGCGGGGGGGCCCAGCAGTACTTC.